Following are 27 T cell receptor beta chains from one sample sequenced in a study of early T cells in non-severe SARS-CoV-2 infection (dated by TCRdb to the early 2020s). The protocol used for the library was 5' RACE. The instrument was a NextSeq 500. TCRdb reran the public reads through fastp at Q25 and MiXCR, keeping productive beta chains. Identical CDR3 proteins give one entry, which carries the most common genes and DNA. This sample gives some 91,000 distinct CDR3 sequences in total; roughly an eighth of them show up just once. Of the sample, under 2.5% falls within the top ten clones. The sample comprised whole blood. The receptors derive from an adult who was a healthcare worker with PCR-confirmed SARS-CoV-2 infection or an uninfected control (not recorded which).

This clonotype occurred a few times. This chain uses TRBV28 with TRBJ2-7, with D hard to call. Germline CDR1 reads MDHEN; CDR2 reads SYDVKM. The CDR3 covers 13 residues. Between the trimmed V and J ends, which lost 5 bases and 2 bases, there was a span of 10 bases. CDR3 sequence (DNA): TGTGCCAGCAGTCCGCACCCCGCCTACGAGCAGTACTTC. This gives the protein CASSPHPAYEQYF.

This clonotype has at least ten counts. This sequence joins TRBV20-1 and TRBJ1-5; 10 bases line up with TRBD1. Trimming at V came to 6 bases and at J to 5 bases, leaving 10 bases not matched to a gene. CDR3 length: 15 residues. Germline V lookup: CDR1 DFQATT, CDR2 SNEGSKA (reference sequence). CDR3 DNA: TGCAGTGCCGGCGGGGACAGGGGCGGAGATCAGCCCCAGCATTTT. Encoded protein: CSAGGDRGGDQPQHF.

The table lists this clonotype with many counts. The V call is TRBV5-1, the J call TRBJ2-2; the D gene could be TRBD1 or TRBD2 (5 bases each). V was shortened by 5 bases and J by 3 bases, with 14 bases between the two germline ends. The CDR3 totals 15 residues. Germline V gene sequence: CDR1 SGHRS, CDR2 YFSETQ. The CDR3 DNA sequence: TGCGCCAGCAGGGGGACCACGAGGGACACCGGGGAGCTGTTTTTT. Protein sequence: CASRGTTRDTGELFF.

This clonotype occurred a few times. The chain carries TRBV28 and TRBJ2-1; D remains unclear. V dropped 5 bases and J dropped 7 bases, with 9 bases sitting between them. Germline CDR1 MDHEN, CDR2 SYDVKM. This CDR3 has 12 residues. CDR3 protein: CASSTRANEQFF. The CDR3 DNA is TGTGCCAGCAGTACCCGAGCGAATGAGCAGTTCTTC.

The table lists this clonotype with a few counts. CDR3 loop: CASSQDVGAGDTQYF. The CDR3 DNA reads as TGCGCCAGCAGCCAAGACGTGGGGGCTGGAGATACGCAGTATTTT. This chain links TRBV4-3 with TRBJ2-3; maybe TRBD1 (6 bases). Per germline, CDR1 LGHNA and CDR2 YSLEER. CDR3 length: 15 residues. The V gene lost 0 bases and the J gene lost 5 bases, with 12 bases spanning the gap.

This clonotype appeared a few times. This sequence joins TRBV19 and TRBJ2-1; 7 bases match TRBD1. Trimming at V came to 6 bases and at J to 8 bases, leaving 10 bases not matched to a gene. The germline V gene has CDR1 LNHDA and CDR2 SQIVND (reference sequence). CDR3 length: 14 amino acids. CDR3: CASRAPDRMDEQFF. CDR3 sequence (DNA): TGTGCCAGTAGGGCACCGGACAGGATGGATGAGCAGTTCTTC.

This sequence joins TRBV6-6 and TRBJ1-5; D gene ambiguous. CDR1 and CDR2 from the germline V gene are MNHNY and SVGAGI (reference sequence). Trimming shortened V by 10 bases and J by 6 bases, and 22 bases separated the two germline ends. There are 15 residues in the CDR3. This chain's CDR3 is CANSRPGDTSQPQHF. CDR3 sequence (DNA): TGTGCCAACAGCCGACCTGGGGATACCAGTCAGCCCCAGCATTTT.

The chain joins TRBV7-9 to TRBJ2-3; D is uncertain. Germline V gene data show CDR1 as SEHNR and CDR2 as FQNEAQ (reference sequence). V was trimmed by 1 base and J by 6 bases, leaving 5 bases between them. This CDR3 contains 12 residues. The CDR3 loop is CASSLDPDTQYF. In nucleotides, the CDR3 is TGTGCCAGCAGCTTAGATCCGGATACGCAGTATTTT.

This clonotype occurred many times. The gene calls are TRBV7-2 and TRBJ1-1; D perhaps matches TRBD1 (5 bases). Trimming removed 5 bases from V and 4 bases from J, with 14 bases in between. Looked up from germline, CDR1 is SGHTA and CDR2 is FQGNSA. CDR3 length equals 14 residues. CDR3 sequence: CASSPRGLVTEAFF. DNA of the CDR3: TGTGCCAGCAGCCCCCGGGGGTTGGTCACTGAAGCTTTCTTT. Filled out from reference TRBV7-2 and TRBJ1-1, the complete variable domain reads GAGVSQSPSNKVTEKGKDVELRCDPISGHTALYWYRQSLGQGLEFLIYFQGNSAPDKSGLPSDRFSAERTGGSVSTLTIQRTQQEDSAVYLCASSPRGLVTEAFFGQGTRLTVV.

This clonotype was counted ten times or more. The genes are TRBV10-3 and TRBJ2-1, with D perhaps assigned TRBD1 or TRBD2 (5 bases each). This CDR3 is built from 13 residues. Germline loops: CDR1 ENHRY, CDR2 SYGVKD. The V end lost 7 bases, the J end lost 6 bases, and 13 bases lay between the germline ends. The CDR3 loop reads CAITRDGINEQFF. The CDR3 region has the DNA TGTGCCATCACTCGGGACGGAATCAATGAGCAGTTCTTC.

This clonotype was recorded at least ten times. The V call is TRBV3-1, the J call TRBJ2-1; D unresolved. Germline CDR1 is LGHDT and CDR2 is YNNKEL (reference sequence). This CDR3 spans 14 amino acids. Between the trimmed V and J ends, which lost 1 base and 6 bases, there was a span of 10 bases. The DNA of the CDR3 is TGTGCCAGCAGCCAAGTCTCGTCGGTCAATGAGCAGTTCTTC. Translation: CASSQVSSVNEQFF.

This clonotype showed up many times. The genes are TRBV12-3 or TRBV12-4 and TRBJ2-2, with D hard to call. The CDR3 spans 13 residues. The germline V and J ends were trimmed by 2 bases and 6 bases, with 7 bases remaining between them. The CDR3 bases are TGTGCCAGCAGTTTAATACTCTCCGGGGAGCTGTTTTTT. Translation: CASSLILSGELFF.

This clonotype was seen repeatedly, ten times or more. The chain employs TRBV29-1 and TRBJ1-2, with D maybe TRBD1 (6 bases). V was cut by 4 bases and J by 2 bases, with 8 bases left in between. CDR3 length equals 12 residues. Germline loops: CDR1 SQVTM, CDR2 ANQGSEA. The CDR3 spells CSVVRGNYGYTF. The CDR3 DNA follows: TGCAGCGTTGTAAGGGGGAACTATGGCTACACCTTC.

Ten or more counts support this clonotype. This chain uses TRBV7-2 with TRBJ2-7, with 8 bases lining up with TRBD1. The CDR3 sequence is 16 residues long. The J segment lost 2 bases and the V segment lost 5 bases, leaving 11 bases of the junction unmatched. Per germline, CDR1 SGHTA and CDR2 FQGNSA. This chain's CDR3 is CASSPNLGTGPYEQYF. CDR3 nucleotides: TGTGCCAGCAGCCCAAACCTCGGGACAGGACCCTACGAGCAGTACTTC.

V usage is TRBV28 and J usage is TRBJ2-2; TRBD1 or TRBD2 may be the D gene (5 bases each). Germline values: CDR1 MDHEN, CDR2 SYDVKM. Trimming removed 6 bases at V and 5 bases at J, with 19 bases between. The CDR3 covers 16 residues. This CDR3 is CASSPPGTRATGELFF. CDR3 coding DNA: TGTGCCAGCAGCCCGCCCGGGACCAGGGCAACCGGGGAGCTGTTTTTT. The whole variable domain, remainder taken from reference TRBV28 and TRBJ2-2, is DVKVTQSSRYLVKRTGEKVFLECVQDMDHENMFWYRQDPGLGLRLIYFSYDVKMKEKGDIPEGYSVSREKKERFSLILESASTNQTSMYLCASSPPGTRATGELFFGEGSRLTVL.

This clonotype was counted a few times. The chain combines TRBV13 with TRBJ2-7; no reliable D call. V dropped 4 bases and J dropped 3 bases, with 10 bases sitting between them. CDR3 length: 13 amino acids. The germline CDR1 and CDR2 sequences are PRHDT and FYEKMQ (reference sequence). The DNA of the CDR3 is TGTGCCAGCAGCTCTTCTAAGGGCTACGAGCAGTACTTC. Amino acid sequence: CASSSSKGYEQYF.

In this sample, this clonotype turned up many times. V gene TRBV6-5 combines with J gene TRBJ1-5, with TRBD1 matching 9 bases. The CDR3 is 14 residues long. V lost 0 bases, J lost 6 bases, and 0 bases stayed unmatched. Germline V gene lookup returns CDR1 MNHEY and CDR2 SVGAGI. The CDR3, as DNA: TGTGCCAGCAGTTACTCGACAGGGGGTCAGCCCCAGCATTTT. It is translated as CASSYSTGGQPQHF.

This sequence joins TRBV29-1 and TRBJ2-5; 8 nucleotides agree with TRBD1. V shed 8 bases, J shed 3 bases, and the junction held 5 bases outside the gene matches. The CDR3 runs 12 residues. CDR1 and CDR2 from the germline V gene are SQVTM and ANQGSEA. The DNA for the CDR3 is TGCAGCTTGGGACAGGCTAAAGAGACCCAGTACTTC. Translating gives CSLGQAKETQYF.

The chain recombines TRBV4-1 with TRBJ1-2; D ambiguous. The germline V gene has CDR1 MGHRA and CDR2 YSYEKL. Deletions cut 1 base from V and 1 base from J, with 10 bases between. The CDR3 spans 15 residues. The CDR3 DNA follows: TGCGCCAGCAGCCAAGGGGCAGGCAATAACTATGGCTACACCTTC. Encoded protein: CASSQGAGNNYGYTF.

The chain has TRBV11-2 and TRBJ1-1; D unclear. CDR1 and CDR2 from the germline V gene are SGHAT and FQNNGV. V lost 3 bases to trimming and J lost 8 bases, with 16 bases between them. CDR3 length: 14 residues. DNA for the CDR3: TGTGCCAGCAGCTTGTCGGTTATCCTGGCCGAAGCTTTCTTT. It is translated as CASSLSVILAEAFF.

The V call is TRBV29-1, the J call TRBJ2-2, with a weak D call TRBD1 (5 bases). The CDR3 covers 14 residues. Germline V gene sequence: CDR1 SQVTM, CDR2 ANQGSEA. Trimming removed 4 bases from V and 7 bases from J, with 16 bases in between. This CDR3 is CSVVPVGVDGELFF. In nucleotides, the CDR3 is TGCAGCGTTGTGCCTGTAGGGGTTGACGGGGAGCTGTTTTTT.

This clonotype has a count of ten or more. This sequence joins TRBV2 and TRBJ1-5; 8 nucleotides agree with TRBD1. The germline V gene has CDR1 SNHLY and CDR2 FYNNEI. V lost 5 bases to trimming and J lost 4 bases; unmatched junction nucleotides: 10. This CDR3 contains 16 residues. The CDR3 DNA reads TGTGCCAGCAGTCGTACCGGGACAGGTGCAAATCAGCCCCAGCATTTT. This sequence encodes CASSRTGTGANQPQHF.

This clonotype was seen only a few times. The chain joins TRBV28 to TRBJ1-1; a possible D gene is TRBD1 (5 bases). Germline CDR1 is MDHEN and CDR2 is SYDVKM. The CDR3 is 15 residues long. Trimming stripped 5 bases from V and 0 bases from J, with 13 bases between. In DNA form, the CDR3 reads TGTGCCAGCAGTCCCCCGGGACGGATGAACACTGAAGCTTTCTTT. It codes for CASSPPGRMNTEAFF.

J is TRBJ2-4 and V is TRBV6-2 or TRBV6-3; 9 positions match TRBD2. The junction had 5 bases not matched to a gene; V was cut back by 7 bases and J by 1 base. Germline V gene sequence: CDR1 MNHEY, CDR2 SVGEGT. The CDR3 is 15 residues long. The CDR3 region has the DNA TGTGCCAGCAAAGTAGCGGGGGAGGCCAAAAACATTCAGTACTTC. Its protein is CASKVAGEAKNIQYF.

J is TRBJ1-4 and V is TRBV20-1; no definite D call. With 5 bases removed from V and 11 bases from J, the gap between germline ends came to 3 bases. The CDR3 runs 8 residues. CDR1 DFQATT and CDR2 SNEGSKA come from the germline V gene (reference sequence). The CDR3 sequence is CSAGKLFF. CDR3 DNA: TGCAGTGCTGGTAAACTGTTTTTT.

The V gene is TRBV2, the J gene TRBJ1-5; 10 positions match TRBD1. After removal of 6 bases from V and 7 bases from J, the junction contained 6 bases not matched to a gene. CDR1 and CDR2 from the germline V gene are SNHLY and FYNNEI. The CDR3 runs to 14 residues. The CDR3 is CASSGTGVRQPQHF. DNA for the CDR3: TGTGCCAGCAGCGGGACAGGGGTTAGACAGCCCCAGCATTTT.

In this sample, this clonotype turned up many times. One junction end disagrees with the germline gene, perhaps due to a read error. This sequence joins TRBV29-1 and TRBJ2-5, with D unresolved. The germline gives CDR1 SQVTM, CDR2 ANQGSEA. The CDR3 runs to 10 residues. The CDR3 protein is CSVEMDGWDF. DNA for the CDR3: TGCAGCGTTGAAATGGACGGATGGGACTTC.